This entry describes one T cell receptor beta chain. It lacks a known antigen. No base quality values were provided; no much bigger clone lies one nucleotide off. Measured from the cysteine to the phenylalanine, the CDR3 is 17 residues long. CDR3 DNA only is kept here, 51 bases in frame from base 1. The germline V gene (reference sequence) specifies SGHNT as CDR1 and YYREEE as CDR2. Deletion took 2 bases off V and 0 bases off J, with a span of 14 bases between the germline ends. The record originates from a study of shared clonotypes between healthy human individuals (TCRdb year 2020). A note on the overall study: Three men and a couple of women, aged 18 to 49 years, made up the cohort. Blood TCR repertoires of roughly 5 healthy adults were deeply sequenced to estimate repertoire size and the extent of clonotype sharing between individuals. To increase sequencing depth and limit assay-specific biases, TCR repertoire library preparation and sequencing were carried out by different laboratories using diverse techniques. For each donor, CD4 naive and CD4 memory were each run on three plates, CD8 naive on two plates, and CD8 memory on one plate. Between about 0.85 and 10 billion PBMCs per donor were obtained by leukapheresis.

Results the study describes overall, beyond this receptor: Even with the large sequencing depth, rarefaction of the sorted-subset datasets indicated that sequencing was incomplete. Naive subsets generally had larger estimated clonotype richness than memory subsets. Across a handful of donors, about 5.2% of naive CD4, roughly 3.8% of naive CD8, under 2.5% of memory CD4, and under 0.45% of memory CD8 clonotypes were shared. Sampling was restricted to blood, and TCR repertoires in tissues likely differ from the TCR repertoires found in blood. Higher generation probabilities were observed for clonotypes shared by all four sorted-subset donors than for non-shared clonotypes. Because the study included only a small number of donors, the genetic and exposure-history diversity represented was limited. Pairwise subsampling indicated that sequencing depth was expected to affect the degree of clonotype sharing among donors.

The donors were healthy, HIV-negative adults who had no recently reported acute infections or vaccinations. Only Caucasian adults living in Nashville, Tennessee, USA were represented among the donors. CD4+ T cells were enriched by magnetic negative selection; naive cells were then positively selected on CD45RA, and the negative fraction formed the memory subset. After blood collection by leukapheresis, PBMCs were isolated using Ficoll-Histopaque density gradient centrifugation and then cryopreserved in the vapor phase of liquid nitrogen. Purity and quantity of every magnetically sorted T cell population were checked by analytical flow cytometry. Genomic DNA was isolated from each sorted fraction and quantified by UV absorbance on a Nanodrop 2000c. Using the deep immunoSEQ assay, TCR CDR3 regions were amplified from genomic DNA by multiplex PCR. Genomic DNA extracted from each cell subset was distributed evenly over all wells of several immunoSEQ 96-well plates, and each plate served as one replicate. For sorted subsets, 150 to 250 ng genomic DNA, equal to 30,000 or so T cell genomes, was loaded into each replicate PCR. The purified libraries were quantified using a Qubit 3.0 fluorometer, sized with a Bioanalyzer 2100, and then quantified again using the KAPA Library Quantification kit. Every immunoSEQ 96-well plate was sequenced on a dedicated single-read 150-cycle Illumina NextSeq 550 flow cell. Per the source publication's procedure: Because the immunoSEQ output included only junctional sequences and no quality scores, the filtering could not be the same as the filtering used for full-length reads. Sequences were annotated with PyIR, a Python wrapper for IgBLAST v1.9, and V/J genes and CDR3 were assigned using IMGT germline references. Reads were filtered out if the reads had weak V/J assignments (E-value above 1e-6), no CDR3, stop codons, out-of-frame junctions, or ambiguous translated residues. V3J clonotypes were defined as sequences sharing the same inferred V gene, J gene, and CDR3 amino acid sequence. To compute the percentage overlap between repertoires, the number of shared unique clonotypes was divided by the size of the smaller repertoire. Three approaches were used to assess repertoire richness: RTK rarefaction, the Chao1 estimator, and Recon v2.1 estimates of unobserved clonotypes. For all TCRbeta clonotypes obtained by the gDNA method from a handful of donors, generation probabilities were computed with OLGA. TCRdb's version of the immuneACCESS table is confined to in-frame rearrangements and falls short of the full clone set. An unresolved V gene accounts for under half of the shortfall where checked; the remainder is of unknown origin. V, J and clone size reflect that table, while D and trimming were determined from the DNA. This sample holds approximately 2.1 million clones; approximately 93% were observed only once. Together, the top ten hold about 0.41% of the sample.

The specimen was naive CD4+ T cells from PBMCs. In light of the paper, this sample's cell subset or site label describes: CD45RA+ positively selected. This receptor chain uses TRBV5-4 and TRBJ1-4, with no confident D gene call. The TCR was taken from a man younger than 35 in good health. Some clones in this sample may be carry-over from other donors' samples. The CDR3 protein: CASSLGGPATTNEKLFF. DNA sequence: TGTGCCAGCAGCTTAGGTGGGCCAGCCACAACTAATGAAAAACTGTTTTTT.